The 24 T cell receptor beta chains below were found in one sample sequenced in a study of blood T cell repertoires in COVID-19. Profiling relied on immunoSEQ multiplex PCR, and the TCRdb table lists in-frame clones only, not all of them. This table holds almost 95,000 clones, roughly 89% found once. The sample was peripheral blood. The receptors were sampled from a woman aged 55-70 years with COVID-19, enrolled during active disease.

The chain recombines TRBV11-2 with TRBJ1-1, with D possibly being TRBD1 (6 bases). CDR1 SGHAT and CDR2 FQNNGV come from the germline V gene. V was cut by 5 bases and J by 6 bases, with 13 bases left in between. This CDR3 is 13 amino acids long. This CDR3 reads CASSPRQAAEAFF. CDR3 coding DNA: TGTGCCAGCAGCCCTAGACAGGCAGCTGAAGCTTTCTTT.

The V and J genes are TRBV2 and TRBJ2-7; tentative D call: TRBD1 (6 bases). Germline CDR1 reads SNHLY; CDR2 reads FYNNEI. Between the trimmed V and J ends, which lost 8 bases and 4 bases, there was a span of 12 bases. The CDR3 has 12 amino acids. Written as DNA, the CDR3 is TGTGCCAGCTCCCGGGACAAGTACGAGCAGTACTTC. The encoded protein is CASSRDKYEQYF.

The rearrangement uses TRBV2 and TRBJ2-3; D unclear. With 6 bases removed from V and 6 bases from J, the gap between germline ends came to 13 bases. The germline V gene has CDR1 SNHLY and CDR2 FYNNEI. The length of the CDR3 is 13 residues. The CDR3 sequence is CASRGDISDTQYF. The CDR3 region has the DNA TGTGCCAGCAGGGGTGACATATCTGATACGCAGTATTTT.

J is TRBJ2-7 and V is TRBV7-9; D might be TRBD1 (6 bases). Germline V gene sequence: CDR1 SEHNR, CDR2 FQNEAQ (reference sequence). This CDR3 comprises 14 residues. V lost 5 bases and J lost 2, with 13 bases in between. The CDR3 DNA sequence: TGTGCCAGCAGCCGGGACACAGGACCCTACGAGCAGTACTTC. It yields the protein CASSRDTGPYEQYF.

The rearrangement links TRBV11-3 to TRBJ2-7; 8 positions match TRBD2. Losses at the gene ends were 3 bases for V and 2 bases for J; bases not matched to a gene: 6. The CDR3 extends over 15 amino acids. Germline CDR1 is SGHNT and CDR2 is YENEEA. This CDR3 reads CASSFQSGGAYEQYF. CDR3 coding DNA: TGTGCCAGCAGCTTCCAGAGCGGGGGCGCCTACGAGCAGTACTTC. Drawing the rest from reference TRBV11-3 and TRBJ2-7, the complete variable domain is EAGVVQSPRYKIIEKKQPVAFWCNPISGHNTLYWYLQNLGQGPELLIRYENEEAVDDSQLPKDRFSAERLKGVDSTLKIQPAELGDSAVYLCASSFQSGGAYEQYFGPGTRLTVT.

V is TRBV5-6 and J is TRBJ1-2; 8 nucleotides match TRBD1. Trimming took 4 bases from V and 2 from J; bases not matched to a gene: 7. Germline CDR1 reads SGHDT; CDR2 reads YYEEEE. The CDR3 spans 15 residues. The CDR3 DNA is TGTGCCAGCAGCGAATTTGACAGGGGAAACTATGGCTACACCTTC. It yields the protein CASSEFDRGNYGYTF.

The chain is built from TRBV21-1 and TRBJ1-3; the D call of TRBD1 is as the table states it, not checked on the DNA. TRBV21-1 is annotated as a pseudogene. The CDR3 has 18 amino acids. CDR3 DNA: TGTGCCACCCTCCAAGAGACAGGGGATAAAACGGCTGGAAACACCATATATTTT. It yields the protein CATLQETGDKTAGNTIYF.

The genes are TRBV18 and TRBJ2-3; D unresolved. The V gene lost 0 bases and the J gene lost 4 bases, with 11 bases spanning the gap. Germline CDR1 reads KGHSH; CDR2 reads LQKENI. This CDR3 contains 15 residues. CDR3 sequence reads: CASSPPRSGSDTQYF. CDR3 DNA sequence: TGTGCCAGCTCACCACCTCGGTCAGGATCAGATACGCAGTATTTT.

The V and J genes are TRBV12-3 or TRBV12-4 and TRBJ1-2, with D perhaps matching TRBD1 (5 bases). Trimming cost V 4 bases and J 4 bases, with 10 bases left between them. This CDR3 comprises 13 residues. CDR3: CASSSDSGYGYTF. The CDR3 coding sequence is TGTGCCAGCAGTTCCGACAGTGGCTATGGCTACACCTTC.

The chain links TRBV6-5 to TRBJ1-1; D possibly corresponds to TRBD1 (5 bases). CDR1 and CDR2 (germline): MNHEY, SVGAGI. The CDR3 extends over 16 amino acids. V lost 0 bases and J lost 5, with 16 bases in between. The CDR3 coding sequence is TGTGCCAGCAGTTACTCGTCGTCGGGGGGAGAGACTGAAGCTTTCTTT. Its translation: CASSYSSSGGETEAFF.

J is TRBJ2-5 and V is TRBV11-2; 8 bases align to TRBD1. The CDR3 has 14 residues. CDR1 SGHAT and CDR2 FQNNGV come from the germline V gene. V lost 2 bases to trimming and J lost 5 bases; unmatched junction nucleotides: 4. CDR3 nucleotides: TGTGCCAGCAGCTTATACACAGGGGGGGAGACCCAGTACTTC. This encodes CASSLYTGGETQYF. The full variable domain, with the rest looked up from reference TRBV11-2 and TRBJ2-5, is EAGVAQSPRYKIIEKRQSVAFWCNPISGHATLYWYQQILGQGPKLLIQFQNNGVVDDSQLPKDRFSAERLKGVDSTLKIQPAKLEDSAVYLCASSLYTGGETQYFGPGTRLLVL.

This chain's CDR3 is CASSRLSNSPLHF. CDR3 coding DNA: TGTGCCAGCAGCAGACTAAGCAATTCACCCCTCCACTTT. The chain joins TRBV28 to TRBJ1-6; D unclear. Germline-derived CDR1 and CDR2 are MDHEN and SYDVKM. The CDR3 consists of 13 residues. Trimming took off 6 bases at V and 7 bases at J, with 10 bases between the two ends.

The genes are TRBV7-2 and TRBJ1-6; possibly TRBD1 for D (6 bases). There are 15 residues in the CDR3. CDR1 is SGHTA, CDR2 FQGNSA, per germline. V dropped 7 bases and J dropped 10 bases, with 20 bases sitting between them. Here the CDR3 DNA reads TGTGCCAGCACCCTTGGTTCGGGGGGCGTATCACCCCTCCACTTT. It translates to CASTLGSGGVSPLHF.

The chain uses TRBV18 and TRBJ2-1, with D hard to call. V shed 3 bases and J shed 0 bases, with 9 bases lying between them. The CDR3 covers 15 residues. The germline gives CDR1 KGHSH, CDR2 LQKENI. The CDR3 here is CASSPLESSYNEQFF. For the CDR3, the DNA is TGTGCCAGCTCACCTTTGGAGAGCTCCTACAATGAGCAGTTCTTC. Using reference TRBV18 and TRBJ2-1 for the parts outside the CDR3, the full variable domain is NAGVMQNPRHLVRRRGQEARLRCSPMKGHSHVYWYRQLPEEGLKFMVYLQKENIIDESGMPKERFSAEFPKEGPSILRIQQVVRGDSAAYFCASSPLESSYNEQFFGPGTRLTVL.

CDR3 in DNA: TGTGCTAGTGGTCCCGGGGGGGCTTTAGAGACCCAGTACTTC. This encodes CASGPGGALETQYF. The chain recombines TRBV12-5 with TRBJ2-5; 8 bases are a match to TRBD2. This CDR3 is 14 amino acids long. The ends lost 5 bases at V and 4 bases at J; junction bases unmatched: 6. CDR1 and CDR2 (germline): LGHNT, FRNRAP.

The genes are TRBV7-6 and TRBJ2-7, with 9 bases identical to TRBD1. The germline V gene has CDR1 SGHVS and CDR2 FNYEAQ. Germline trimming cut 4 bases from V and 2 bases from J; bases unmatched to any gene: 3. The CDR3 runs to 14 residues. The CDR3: CASSSWDRAYEQYF. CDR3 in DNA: TGTGCCAGCAGCTCCTGGGACAGGGCCTACGAGCAGTACTTC. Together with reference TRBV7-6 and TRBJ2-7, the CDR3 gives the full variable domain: GAGVSQSPRYKVTKRGQDVALRCDPISGHVSLYWYRQALGQGPEFLTYFNYEAQQDKSGLPNDRFSAERPEGSISTLTIQRTEQRDSAMYRCASSSWDRAYEQYFGPGTRLTVT.

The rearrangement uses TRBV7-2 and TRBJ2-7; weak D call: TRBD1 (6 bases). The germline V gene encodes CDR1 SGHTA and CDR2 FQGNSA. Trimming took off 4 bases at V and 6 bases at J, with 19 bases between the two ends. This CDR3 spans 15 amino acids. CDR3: CASSSTRGHVLEQYF. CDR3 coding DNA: TGTGCCAGCAGCTCTACGAGGGGACACGTCCTCGAGCAGTACTTC.

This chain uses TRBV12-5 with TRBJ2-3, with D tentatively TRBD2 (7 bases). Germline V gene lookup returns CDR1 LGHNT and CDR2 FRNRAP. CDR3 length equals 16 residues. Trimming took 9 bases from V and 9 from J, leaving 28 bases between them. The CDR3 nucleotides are TGTGCTAGGGGGGGCCTGACTAGGGGGGGGCCCCCGACGCAGTATTTT. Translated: CARGGLTRGGPPTQYF.

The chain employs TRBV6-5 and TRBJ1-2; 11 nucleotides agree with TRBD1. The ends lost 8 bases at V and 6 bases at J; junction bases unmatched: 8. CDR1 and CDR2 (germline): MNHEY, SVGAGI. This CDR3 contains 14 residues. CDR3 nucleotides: TGTGCCAGCGGGACAGGACAGGGGGCGCATGGCTACACCTTC. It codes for CASGTGQGAHGYTF.

This chain's CDR3 is CASSLGTAGTQETQYF. The CDR3, as DNA: TGTGCCAGCAGCTTAGGTACAGCGGGGACACAAGAGACCCAGTACTTC. The V gene is TRBV7-2, the J gene TRBJ2-5, with D possibly being TRBD2 (7 bases). The CDR3 consists of 16 residues. Germline loops: CDR1 SGHTA, CDR2 FQGNSA. Trimming shortened V by 1 base and J by 2 bases, and 14 bases separated the two germline ends.

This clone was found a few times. The CDR3, as DNA: TGTGCCAGTAGTTGGGGGGATCATAATTCACCCCTCCACTTT. Translating gives CASSWGDHNSPLHF. J is TRBJ1-6 and V is TRBV19; perhaps TRBD1 as D (5 bases). Between the trimmed V and J ends, which lost 5 bases and 5 bases, there was a span of 10 bases. Germline V gene sequence: CDR1 LNHDA, CDR2 SQIVND (reference sequence). The CDR3 has 14 residues.

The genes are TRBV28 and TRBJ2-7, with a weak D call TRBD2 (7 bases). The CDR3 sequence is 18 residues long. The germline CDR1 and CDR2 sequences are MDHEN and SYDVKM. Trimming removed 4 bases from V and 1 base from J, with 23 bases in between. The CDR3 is CASSSLGGQGPQSYEQYF. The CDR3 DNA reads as TGTGCCAGCAGTTCCCTGGGGGGGCAGGGTCCCCAATCCTACGAGCAGTACTTC.

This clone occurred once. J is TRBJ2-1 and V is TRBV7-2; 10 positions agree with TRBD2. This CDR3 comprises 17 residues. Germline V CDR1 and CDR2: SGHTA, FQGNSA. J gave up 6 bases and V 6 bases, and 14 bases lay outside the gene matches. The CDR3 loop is CASSSSSGGHWGNEQFF. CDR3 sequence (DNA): TGTGCCAGCAGTTCGTCTAGCGGGGGACATTGGGGCAATGAGCAGTTCTTC.

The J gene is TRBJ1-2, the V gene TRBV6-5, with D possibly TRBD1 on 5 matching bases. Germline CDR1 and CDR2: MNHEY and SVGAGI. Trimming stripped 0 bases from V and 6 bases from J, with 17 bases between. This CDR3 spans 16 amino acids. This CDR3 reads CASSYSRTGAGDGYTF. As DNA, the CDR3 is TGTGCCAGCAGTTACTCCCGGACCGGGGCGGGGGATGGCTACACCTTC.